This record looks at one T cell receptor (beta chain) sequence and its context. These data originate in a study of blood T cell repertoires in COVID-19. Study details: Samples taken during acute and convalescent COVID-19 were collected in the United States, Italy and Spain. The analysed material was cDNA or gDNA that came from T cells, B-cell-depleted T cells, or PBMCs.

Followed longitudinally, the Seattle patients had been enrolled during active infection. Per the study methods: Estimates of nucleated cell counts were drawn from the amplification of reference gene primers. Sequenced by immunoSEQ multiplex PCR; TCRdb stores in-frame clones only, minus some. V and J calls and clone size are given by that table; D and trimming were obtained from the DNA. The sample comprises fewer than 200,000 clones, roughly four fifths of which are singletons, and 6% to 8% rests with the top ten. Germline CDR1 reads MNHEY; CDR2 reads SVGAGI. The CDR3 has 15 amino acids. After removal of 0 bases from V and 5 bases from J, the junction contained 7 bases not matched to a gene.

This TCR came from a woman between 65 and 79 years old with COVID-19, enrolled during active disease. This chain uses TRBV6-5 with TRBJ2-7; 7 positions agree with TRBD2. Sequencing was done on a sample of peripheral blood. The CDR3 DNA follows: TGTGCCAGCAGTTACTCCGGACTAGTATCCGACGAGCAGTACTTC. Translating gives CASSYSGLVSDEQYF.